This TCR beta chain was captured in a study of blood T cell repertoires in COVID-19. Background on the study: From T cells, B-cell-depleted T cells, or PBMCs came the material, which was cDNA or gDNA.

Original analysis: Reference gene primer amplification yielded estimated nucleated cell counts. The method was immunoSEQ multiplex PCR; TCRdb's version includes in-frame clones alone and lacks a portion of them. V and J calls and clone size are copied from that table; D and trimming were computed from the DNA. The table has some 62,000 clones, approximately 80% seen once. Germline-derived CDR1 and CDR2 are MGHDK and SYGVNS. The V end was cut by 3 bases, the J end by 9 bases, with 6 bases between. The CDR3 spans 11 residues. Enrolled during active infection, Seattle patients were then followed longitudinally.

The clonotype comes from a man aged 60 to 69 with COVID-19, enrolled during active disease. This rearrangement joins TRBV25-1 to TRBJ2-1; a possible D gene is TRBD2 (5 bases). The sample was peripheral blood. The CDR3 region is CASSDGGEQFF. The CDR3 DNA reads as TGTGCCAGCAGTGATGGAGGTGAGCAGTTCTTC.